The 11 T cell receptor beta chains below come from one sample, sequenced in a study of T-cell reconstitution after alpha-beta-depleted transplantation in children. Preparation of the TCRbeta library used unique molecular identifiers. TCRdb analysed the PCR reads with MiXCR anew, one entry per CDR3 protein. The sample has 490,000 or so distinct CDR3 sequences, more than 9% seen once. Sequenced here: PBMCs, sampled before TCRalphabeta/CD19-depleted stem cell transplant. All receptors derive from a child younger than 10 with inherited bone marrow failure, due to receive a stem cell transplant.

There are a few counts of this clonotype. V usage is TRBV11-1 and J usage is TRBJ2-2; TRBD2 matches 14 bases. Germline V CDR1 and CDR2: SGHAT, FQDESV (reference sequence). Unmatched junction bases numbered 11, after V lost 5 bases and J lost 6 bases. This CDR3 comprises 18 residues. The CDR3 nucleotides read TGTGCCAGCAGCGGGACTAGCGGGAGTAAAGGATTCGCCGGGGAGCTGTTTTTT. It encodes CASSGTSGSKGFAGELFF.

This clonotype was counted ten times or more. This sequence joins TRBV24-1 and TRBJ2-1, with 8 positions matching TRBD2. CDR1 and CDR2 from the germline V gene are KGHDR and SFDVKD. This CDR3 has 15 residues. V trimming: 10 bases; J trimming: 12 bases; junction bases outside the gene matches: 19. The DNA of the CDR3 is TGTGCCACTCAGTCCTCCTTCGGACTAGCAAGGGGGCAGTTCTTC. This codes for CATQSSFGLARGQFF.

This clonotype was seen at least ten times. The chain joins TRBV5-6 to TRBJ2-1; D gene ambiguous. Between the trimmed V and J ends, which lost 3 bases and 9 bases, there was a span of 13 bases. Per germline, CDR1 SGHDT and CDR2 YYEEEE. CDR3 size: 13 residues. The CDR3: CASSYGKMIEQFF. Here the CDR3 DNA reads TGTGCCAGCAGCTATGGTAAGATGATTGAGCAGTTCTTC.

This clonotype appeared many times. J is TRBJ2-7 and V is TRBV18; D uncertain. Germline V gives CDR1 KGHSH, CDR2 LQKENI. The CDR3 totals 15 residues. The germline V and J ends were trimmed by 1 base and 1 base, with 11 bases remaining between them. CDR3 nucleotide sequence: TGTGCCAGCTCACCACTCCCGGGTTTTTCCTACGAGCAGTACTTC. Amino acids: CASSPLPGFSYEQYF.

This clonotype was observed at least ten times. The chain uses TRBV5-1 and TRBJ1-4, with unresolved D. The V gene's germline CDR1 is SGHRS and CDR2 YFSETQ. This CDR3 region has 15 residues. Deletions cut 0 bases from V and 8 bases from J, with 14 bases between. CDR3 nucleotides: TGCGCCAGCAGCTTGGCGGCCGGGAACAAGGAAAAACTGTTTTTT. Residues: CASSLAAGNKEKLFF.

This clonotype came up many times. This sequence joins TRBV2 and TRBJ2-1; a weak D match, TRBD2 (5 bases). The germline gives CDR1 SNHLY, CDR2 FYNNEI. V was trimmed by 6 bases and J by 5 bases, leaving 14 bases between them. The CDR3 is 14 residues long. The CDR3 sequence is CASRRAGGNNEQFF. The CDR3 DNA is TGTGCCAGCAGGCGGGCAGGTGGGAACAATGAGCAGTTCTTC.

The J gene is TRBJ2-2, the V gene TRBV28; maybe TRBD1 (6 bases). Germline V gene data show CDR1 as MDHEN and CDR2 as SYDVKM. The V gene lost 6 bases and the J gene lost 3 bases, with 11 bases spanning the gap. The CDR3 covers 14 residues. The CDR3 loop is CASRPGHYTGELFF. The CDR3 DNA sequence: TGTGCCAGCAGGCCGGGACACTACACCGGGGAGCTGTTTTTT.

This clonotype appeared a few times. The chain employs TRBV19 and TRBJ2-1, with D possibly TRBD1 on 5 matching bases. The CDR3 consists of 11 residues. The V end was cut by 10 bases, the J end by 7 bases, with 11 bases between. CDR1 and CDR2 from the germline V gene are LNHDA and SQIVND (reference sequence). CDR3 in amino acids: CATRRGNEQFF. CDR3 nucleotide sequence: TGTGCCACCAGAAGGGGAAATGAGCAGTTCTTC.

This clonotype was counted many times. This chain uses TRBV4-3 with TRBJ2-1; maybe TRBD2 (5 bases). The CDR3 sequence is 16 residues long. Trimming removed 0 bases from V and 7 bases from J, with 16 bases in between. Germline CDR1 LGHNA, CDR2 YSLEER. CDR3 bases: TGCGCCAGCAGCCAAGAGGGCGGGCCTCGAGGTAATGAGCAGTTCTTC. Translated: CASSQEGGPRGNEQFF.

Details on this clonotype: Since a much larger clone is just one base distant, this may be a read error. The chain combines TRBV20-1 with TRBJ2-1; tentative D call: TRBD2 (5 bases). This CDR3 comprises 14 residues. Per the germline V gene, CDR1 is DFQATT and CDR2 is SNEGSKA (reference sequence). The CDR3 DNA is TGCGGTGCTAGCTTGGCGGGTTGGGACAATGAGCAGTTCTTC. Protein: CGASLAGWDNEQFF.

The chain is built from TRBV9 and TRBJ2-1; 15 nucleotides align to TRBD2. The V gene's germline CDR1 is SGDLS and CDR2 YYNGEE. There are 16 residues in the CDR3. V shed 5 bases, J shed 7 bases, and the junction held 7 bases outside the gene matches. This CDR3 reads CASSPSGTSGRNEQFF. Written as DNA, the CDR3 is TGTGCCAGCAGTCCCTCCGGGACTAGCGGGAGGAATGAGCAGTTCTTC.